This TCR beta chain derives from a study of blood T cell repertoires in COVID-19. TCRdb keeps only in-frame clones here, not all; method: immunoSEQ multiplex PCR. Of roughly 250,000 clones in the sample, approximately 91% were seen once. Living in about 25 US areas, the participants were between roughly 18 and 89 years of age. Cohort assignment relied on participant-reported clinical history. The ends were cut back, 3 bases at V and 3 bases at J, with 11 bases in the middle. The germline V gene encodes CDR1 DFQATT and CDR2 SNEGSKA (reference sequence). CDR3 length equals 14 residues. This chain links TRBV20-1 with TRBJ2-2; D is unresolved. The material sequenced was PBMCs or T cells enriched from blood (not recorded which). The receptor was isolated from a human donor in a cohort exposed to, infected with or recovered from COVID-19 (not recorded which). The donor label of this sample is uncertain. This chain's CDR3 is CSASVQDYTGELFF. The DNA for the CDR3 is TGCAGTGCTAGTGTTCAGGATTACACCGGGGAGCTGTTTTTT.